Listed below are T cell receptor beta chains from one sample, sequenced in a study of T cell repertoires in cytomegalovirus infection. TCRdb re-called the reads with MiXCR, one entry per CDR3 protein. This sample carries hundreds of thousands of distinct CDR3 sequences, around 24% of them seen once, and the ten largest clones take roughly 8%. Sequencing used CD8+ T cells from PBMCs. All receptors come from a human donor in good health (CMV status not recorded). Some clones in this sample may be carry-over from other donors' samples. Both conserved end residues are part of each CDR3. The D gene is left open where the match is weak. Size tells how often a clone was seen (once, few, many) or the class of an expanded clone, and some rows leave it out.

TRBD1 TRBJ1-1 TRBV20-1 NA TGCAGTGCAGACCCAGGGGGGAACACTGAAGCTTTCTTT CSADPGGNTEAFF
TRBD2 TRBJ2-2 TRBV7-2 NA TGTGCCAGCAGCTTTCCGGGACTAGCCGAGAACACCGGGGAGCTGTTTTTT CASSFPGLAENTGELFF
TRBD2 TRBJ2-5 TRBV6-2/TRBV6-3 NA TGTGCCAGCAGCCCCGGGACTAGCAGGACCTCTCAAGAGACCCAGTACTTC CASSPGTSRTSQETQYF
TRBD1 TRBJ1-1 TRBV7-8 few TGTGCCAGCAGCTTAAGAGGGGGCACGGGTACTGAAGCTTTCTTT CASSLRGGTGTEAFF
TRBD2 TRBJ2-6 TRBV29-1 NA TGCAGCGTTCTGGGACTAGCGGACTCTGGGGCCAACGTCCTGACTTTC CSVLGLADSGANVLTF
TRBD1 TRBJ1-5 TRBV20-1 NA TGCAGTGCTCAGGACAGGGGGTACAATCAGCCCCAGCATTTT CSAQDRGYNQPQHF
TRBD1 TRBJ1-2 TRBV10-3 few TGTGCCATCAGTGAGCCGCTAAGGGACAGCTATGGCTACACCTTC CAISEPLRDSYGYTF
NA TRBJ1-5 TRBV6-8 few TGTGCCAGCAGTCACGATGCCAGGGCGGGACAGCCCCAGCATTTT CASSHDARAGQPQHF
TRBD2 TRBJ2-5 TRBV24-1 NA TGTGCCACCAGTGATTTGAAGAGGGGAGGGTTAGAGACCCAGTACTTC CATSDLKRGGLETQYF
NA TRBJ1-5 TRBV6-2/TRBV6-3 NA TGTGCCAACACCCACGGTAATCGTCAGCCCCAGCATTTT CANTHGNRQPQHF
NA TRBJ2-1 TRBV7-6 NA TGTGCCAGCAGCTTAGGCGCGGCGCCTGATGAGCAGTTCTTC CASSLGAAPDEQFF
TRBD1 TRBJ2-7 TRBV2 NA TGTGCCGGCGGGTACTGGGACAGCCGCCCCTACGAGCAGTACTTC CAGGYWDSRPYEQYF
TRBD1 TRBJ1-1 TRBV9 NA TGTGCCAGCAGCGTAGAGGGACAGGGGGCAAGCACTGAAGCTTTCTTT CASSVEGQGASTEAFF
NA TRBJ2-2 TRBV29-1 NA TGCAGCGTTCCAAGGGTAGGGTCCGGGGAGCTGTTTTTT CSVPRVGSGELFF
TRBD1 TRBJ1-5 TRBV25-1 NA TGTGCCAGCAGTGAAGGACAGGGAGGTGGTCAGCCCCAGCATTTT CASSEGQGGGQPQHF
NA TRBJ1-6 TRBV2 NA TGTGCCAGCAGACTACAGGGCCTGGGATCACCCCTCCACTTT CASRLQGLGSPLHF
NA TRBJ1-2 TRBV7-9 many TGTGCCAGCAGCCCCGACCCACAGCGCGGCTACACCTTC CASSPDPQRGYTF
TRBD2 TRBJ2-1 TRBV6-5 few TGTGCCAGCAGCAGTTACGAGCGTACAGCGGGGGTCGTACTCGACAATGAGCAGTTCTTC CASSSYERTAGVVLDNEQFF
NA TRBJ2-5 TRBV7-9 many TGTGCCAGCAGCTTATCAGGGGAAGAGACCCAGTACTTC CASSLSGEETQYF
NA TRBJ1-1 TRBV7-2 few TGTGCCAGCAGCTTCATGGACATATTCACTGAAGCTTTCTTT CASSFMDIFTEAFF
NA TRBJ2-7 TRBV2 many TGTGCCAGCAGGGACCATCCCTACGAGCAGTACTTC CASRDHPYEQYF
NA TRBJ2-5 TRBV6-2/TRBV6-3 NA TGTGCCAGCAGTCCTGGAGTAGGAAAGACCCAGTACTTC CASSPGVGKTQYF
NA TRBJ1-4 TRBV6-5 NA TGTGCCAGCAGCTTATTAACAGGGATTCGTGAAAAACTGTTTTTT CASSLLTGIREKLFF
TRBD1 TRBJ1-1 TRBV7-8 many TGTGCCAGCAGCCTGGGACAGGGAGTCACTGAAGCTTTCTTT CASSLGQGVTEAFF
TRBD1 TRBJ2-4 TRBV7-9 many TGTGCCAGCAGCCCACAGGGGGCCAAAAACATTCAGTACTTC CASSPQGAKNIQYF
NA TRBJ2-3 TRBV7-2 many TGTGCCAGCAGCTCCGGGACAACAAGCACAGATACGCAGTATTTT CASSSGTTSTDTQYF
TRBD1 TRBJ1-5 TRBV10-2 NA TGCGCCAGCAGTGCCACCGACAGGGGAGGCAATCAGCCCCAGCATTTT CASSATDRGGNQPQHF
NA TRBJ2-1 TRBV6-5 NA TGTGCCAGCAGTTCGGGGGCCCCCTCCGCCAATGAGCAGTTCTTC CASSSGAPSANEQFF
NA TRBJ1-5 TRBV2 NA TGTGCCAGCAGTGAATACAGGGGCAATCAGCCCCAGCATTTT CASSEYRGNQPQHF
TRBD2 TRBJ2-5 TRBV4-1 NA TGCGCCAGCAGCCAAGAATGGGGACTAGCGGGGGAGACCCAGTACTTC CASSQEWGLAGETQYF
TRBD1 TRBJ1-1 TRBV20-1 NA TGCAGTGCTAGAGACCTAAGGGACAGCACGAACACTGAAGCTTTCTTT CSARDLRDSTNTEAFF
NA TRBJ1-5 TRBV28 many TGTGCCAACGGAGACAGTTTCAATCAGCCCCAGCATTTT CANGDSFNQPQHF
NA TRBJ2-3 TRBV12-3/TRBV12-4 few TGTGCCAGCAGCTTCTCCGCCCCAGGGCCCACAGATACGCAGTATTTT CASSFSAPGPTDTQYF
TRBD2 TRBJ2-7 TRBV6-2/TRBV6-3 many TGTGCCAGCAGTAGCCCCTGGGGCGGGGGATCATCCTACGAGCAGTACTTC CASSSPWGGGSSYEQYF
TRBD1 TRBJ1-3 TRBV20-1 few TGCAGTGCTAGAGATGCGGCAGGGGGAGACACCATATATTTT CSARDAAGGDTIYF
NA TRBJ2-3 TRBV7-9 few TGTGCCAGCAGCACCCAAAAATACTTCACAGATACGCAGTATTTT CASSTQKYFTDTQYF
NA TRBJ1-2 TRBV7-2 many TGTGCCACTAGGAGGACAGATAACTATGGCTACACCTTC CATRRTDNYGYTF
NA TRBJ2-3 TRBV28 many TGTGCCAGCGCTGACAGCCAAGGCACAGATACGCAGTATTTT CASADSQGTDTQYF
TRBD1 TRBJ1-2 TRBV12-5 many TGTGCTAGTGGTCCGGGAGGGACAGGGGGTGATGGCTACACCTTC CASGPGGTGGDGYTF
TRBD1 TRBJ1-6 TRBV20-1 NA TGCAGTGCTAGAAGTAGGGACAGGGGTAATTCACCCCTCCACTTT CSARSRDRGNSPLHF
NA TRBJ2-7 TRBV7-9 few TGTGCCAGTCGAAAAGACAAGGTCGAGCAGTACTTC CASRKDKVEQYF
NA TRBJ2-5 TRBV7-7 many TGTGCTAGCAGCATACTTGGGCTGGCTGAGGAGACCCAGTACTTC CASSILGLAEETQYF
NA TRBJ1-1 TRBV29-1 few TGCAGCGCCCTTAGTAGGGGAGGCACTGAAGCTTTCTTT CSALSRGGTEAFF
NA TRBJ2-3 TRBV7-9 many TGTGCCAGCAGCCTAACCGGGACAACGAGCACAGATACGCAGTATTTT CASSLTGTTSTDTQYF